The 11 T cell receptor beta chains below all came from one sample that was sequenced in a study of blood T cell repertoires in COVID-19. Sequencing was performed with immunoSEQ multiplex PCR; in TCRdb, only in-frame clones are kept and a portion is missing. The repertoire includes some 39,000 clones, around three quarters of them detected once, and about a quarter sits in the top ten. The specimen was peripheral blood. The receptors were sampled from a man older than 75 with acute or convalescent COVID-19.

The V call is TRBV3-1 (or the pseudogene TRBV3-2), the J call TRBJ1-1; the match to TRBD1 covers 10 bases. Germline lookup yields CDR1 LGHDT and CDR2 YNNKEL (reference sequence). V lost 0 bases and J lost 2; bases outside the gene matches: 3. CDR3 length equals 16 residues. The CDR3 nucleotides are TGTGCCAGCAGCCAAGAGGGGACAGGGGCAAACACTGAAGCTTTCTTT. It yields the protein CASSQEGTGANTEAFF.

The CDR3 region is CASSFRGQPGNTIYF. The CDR3 region has the DNA TGCGCCAGCAGCTTCAGGGGGCAACCTGGAAACACCATATATTTT. The rearrangement links TRBV5-1 to TRBJ1-3; 8 bases agree with TRBD1. With V trimmed by 2 bases and J by 2 bases, 3 bases remained unmatched. The CDR3 is 15 amino acids. Germline-derived CDR1 and CDR2 are SGHRS and YFSETQ.

This clone is medium-sized by share. The chain combines TRBV2 with TRBJ1-2; no definite D call. CDR1 SNHLY and CDR2 FYNNEI come from the germline V gene. The CDR3 covers 13 residues. V shed 4 bases and J shed 4 bases, with 10 bases lying between them. CDR3 DNA sequence: TGTGCCAGCAGTGCGGTCAGGCTCTATGGCTACACCTTC. Translation: CASSAVRLYGYTF.

This clone was picked up a small number of times. This chain joins TRBV27 and TRBJ2-7; D possibly corresponds to TRBD2 (6 bases). This CDR3 contains 14 residues. V gave up 5 bases and J gave up 6 bases, with 17 bases separating them. Germline V gene sequence: CDR1 MNHEY, CDR2 SMNVEV (reference sequence). The CDR3 DNA is TGTGCCAGCAGTCCCCAGACTAGGAAAGCCGAGCAGTACTTC. Translated: CASSPQTRKAEQYF.

This chain links TRBV11-3 with TRBJ1-1, with D perhaps TRBD1 (5 bases). V lost 1 base and J 5 bases, leaving 11 bases between the germline ends. The CDR3 is 14 residues long. Germline assignment: CDR1 SGHNT and CDR2 YENEEA. In DNA, the CDR3 is TGTGCCAGCAGCTTAGGGGGCCCCACTACTGAAGCTTTCTTT. It is translated as CASSLGGPTTEAFF.

This sequence joins TRBV10-3 and TRBJ1-2; 9 bases align to TRBD1. CDR1 is ENHRY and CDR2 is SYGVKD in the germline V gene. V lost 4 bases and J lost 2; bases outside the gene matches: 5. CDR3 length equals 15 residues. The CDR3: CAISGPGTGNYGYTF. As DNA, the CDR3 is TGTGCCATCAGTGGTCCCGGGACAGGGAACTATGGCTACACCTTC.

V gene TRBV6-5 combines with J gene TRBJ2-7; TRBD1 matches 10 bases. After removal of 6 bases from V and 3 bases from J, the junction contained 5 bases not matched to a gene. Germline V CDR1 and CDR2: MNHEY, SVGAGI. This CDR3 spans 14 amino acids. The CDR3 DNA reads as TGTGCCAGCAGCAGGACAGGGGGAAACTACGAGCAGTACTTC. It specifies CASSRTGGNYEQYF.

Only one count was recorded for this clone. The chain links TRBV7-9 to TRBJ1-4; D may be TRBD1 (5 bases). Trimming pared 1 base from V and 5 bases from J, leaving 11 bases between. Germline V gene lookup returns CDR1 SEHNR and CDR2 FQNEAQ (reference sequence). CDR3 size: 15 residues. CDR3 sequence reads: CASSLGGTENEKLFF. In DNA, the CDR3 is TGTGCCAGCAGCTTAGGCGGGACCGAGAATGAAAAACTGTTTTTT.

This CDR3 reads CASTPDGNSGNTIYF. CDR3 sequence (DNA): TGTGCCAGCACCCCCGACGGGAACTCTGGAAACACCATATATTTT. The chain is built from TRBV2 and TRBJ1-3; the D is unclear. The CDR3 sequence is 15 residues long. Trimming took off 7 bases at V and 0 bases at J, with 13 bases between the two ends. Germline CDR1 is SNHLY and CDR2 is FYNNEI.

V usage is TRBV27 and J usage is TRBJ1-1; weak D call: TRBD1 (6 bases). V was pared by 5 bases and J by 5 bases, with 27 bases between. CDR3 size: 18 residues. Per germline, CDR1 MNHEY and CDR2 SMNVEV (reference sequence). DNA for the CDR3: TGTGCCAGCAGTGGGCTGACCGACAGGTTCTCGATGGGGACTGAAGCTTTCTTT. It codes for CASSGLTDRFSMGTEAFF.

The gene calls are TRBV20-1 and TRBJ2-3; D is undetermined. Trimming took off 1 base at V and 6 bases at J, with 5 bases between the two ends. CDR1 and CDR2 from the germline V gene are DFQATT and SNEGSKA (reference sequence). The CDR3 totals 11 residues. The CDR3 bases are TGCAGTGCTAGAGTCCGGGATACGCAGTATTTT. Amino acid sequence: CSARVRDTQYF.